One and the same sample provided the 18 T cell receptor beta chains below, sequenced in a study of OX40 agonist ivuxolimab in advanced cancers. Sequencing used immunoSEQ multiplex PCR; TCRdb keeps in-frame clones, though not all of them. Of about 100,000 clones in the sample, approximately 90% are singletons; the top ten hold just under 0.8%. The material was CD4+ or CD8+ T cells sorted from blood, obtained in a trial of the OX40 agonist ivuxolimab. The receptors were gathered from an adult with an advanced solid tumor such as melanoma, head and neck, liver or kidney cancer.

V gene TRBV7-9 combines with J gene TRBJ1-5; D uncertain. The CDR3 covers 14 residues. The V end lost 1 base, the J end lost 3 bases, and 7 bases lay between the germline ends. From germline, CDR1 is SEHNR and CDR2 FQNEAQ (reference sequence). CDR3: CASSLDGYNQPQHF. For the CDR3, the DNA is TGTGCCAGCAGCTTAGACGGGTACAATCAGCCCCAGCATTTT.

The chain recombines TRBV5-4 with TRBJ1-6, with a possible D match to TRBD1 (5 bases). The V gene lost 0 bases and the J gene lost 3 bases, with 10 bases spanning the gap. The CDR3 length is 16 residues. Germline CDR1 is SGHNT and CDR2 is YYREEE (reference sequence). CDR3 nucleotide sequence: TGTGCCAGCAGCTTGGGTGGGGACGACTATAATTCACCCCTCCACTTT. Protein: CASSLGGDDYNSPLHF.

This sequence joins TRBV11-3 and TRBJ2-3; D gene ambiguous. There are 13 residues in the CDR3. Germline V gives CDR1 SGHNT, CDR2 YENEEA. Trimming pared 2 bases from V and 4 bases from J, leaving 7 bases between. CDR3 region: CASSLSGADTQYF. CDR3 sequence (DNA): TGTGCCAGCAGCTTATCTGGGGCAGATACGCAGTATTTT.

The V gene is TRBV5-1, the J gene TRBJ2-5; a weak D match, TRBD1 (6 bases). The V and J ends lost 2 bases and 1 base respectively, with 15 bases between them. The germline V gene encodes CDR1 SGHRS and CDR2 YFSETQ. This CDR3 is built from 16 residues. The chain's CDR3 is CASSLNPRDIQETQYF. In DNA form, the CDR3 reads TGCGCCAGCAGCTTAAACCCCCGGGACATCCAAGAGACCCAGTACTTC.

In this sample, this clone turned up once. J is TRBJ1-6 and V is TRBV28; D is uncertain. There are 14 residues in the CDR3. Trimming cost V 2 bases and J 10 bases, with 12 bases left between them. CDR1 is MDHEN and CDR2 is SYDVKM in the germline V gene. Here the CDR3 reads CASSLGVLGSPLHF. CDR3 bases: TGTGCCAGCAGTTTAGGTGTACTCGGGTCACCCCTCCACTTT.

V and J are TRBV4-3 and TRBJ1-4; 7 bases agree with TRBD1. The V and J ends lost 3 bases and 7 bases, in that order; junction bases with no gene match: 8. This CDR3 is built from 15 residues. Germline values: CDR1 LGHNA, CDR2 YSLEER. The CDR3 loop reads CASSQETGSSEKLFF. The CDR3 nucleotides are TGCGCCAGCAGCCAGGAGACAGGGTCTTCTGAAAAACTGTTTTTT.

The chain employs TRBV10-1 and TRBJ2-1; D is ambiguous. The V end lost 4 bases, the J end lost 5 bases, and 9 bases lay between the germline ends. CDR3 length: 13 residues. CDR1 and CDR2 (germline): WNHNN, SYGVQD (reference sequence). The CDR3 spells CASSGANNNEQFF. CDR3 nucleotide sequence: TGCGCCAGCAGTGGGGCCAACAACAATGAGCAGTTCTTC.

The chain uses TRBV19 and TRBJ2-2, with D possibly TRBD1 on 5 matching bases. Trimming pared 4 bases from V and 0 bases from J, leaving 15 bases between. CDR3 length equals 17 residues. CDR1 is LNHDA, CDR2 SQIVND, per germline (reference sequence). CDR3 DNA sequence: TGTGCCAGTAGTAAAGGGGCCTTAGGGTCGAACACCGGGGAGCTGTTTTTT. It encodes CASSKGALGSNTGELFF. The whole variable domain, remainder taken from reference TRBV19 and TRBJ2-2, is DGGITQSPKYLFRKEGQNVTLSCEQNLNHDAMYWYRQDPGQGLRLIYYSQIVNDFQKGDIAEGYSVSREKKESFPLTVTSAQKNPTAFYLCASSKGALGSNTGELFFGEGSRLTVL.

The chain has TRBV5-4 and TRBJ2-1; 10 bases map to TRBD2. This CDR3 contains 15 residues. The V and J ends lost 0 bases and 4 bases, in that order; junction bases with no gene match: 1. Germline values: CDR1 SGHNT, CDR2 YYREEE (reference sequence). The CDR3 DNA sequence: TGTGCCAGCAGCTTGGTAGCGGGGGGATACAATGAGCAGTTCTTC. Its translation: CASSLVAGGYNEQFF. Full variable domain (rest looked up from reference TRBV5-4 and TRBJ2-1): ETGVTQSPTHLIKTRGQQVTLRCSSQSGHNTVSWYQQALGQGPQFIFQYYREEENGRGNFPPRFSGLQFPNYSSELNVNALELDDSALYLCASSLVAGGYNEQFFGPGTRLTVL.

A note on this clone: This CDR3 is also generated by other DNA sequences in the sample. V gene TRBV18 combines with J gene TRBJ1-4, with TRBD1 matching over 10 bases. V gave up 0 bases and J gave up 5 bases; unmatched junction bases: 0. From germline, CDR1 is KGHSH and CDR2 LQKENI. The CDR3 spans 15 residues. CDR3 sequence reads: CASSPPGQGNEKLFF. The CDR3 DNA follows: TGTGCCAGCTCACCACCGGGACAGGGGAATGAAAAACTGTTTTTT.

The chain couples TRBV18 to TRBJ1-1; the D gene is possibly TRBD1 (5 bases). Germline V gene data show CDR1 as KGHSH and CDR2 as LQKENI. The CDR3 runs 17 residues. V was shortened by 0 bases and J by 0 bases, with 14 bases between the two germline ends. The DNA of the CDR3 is TGTGCCAGCTCACCACCGGGACGAGGGCCCATGAACACTGAAGCTTTCTTT. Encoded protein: CASSPPGRGPMNTEAFF.

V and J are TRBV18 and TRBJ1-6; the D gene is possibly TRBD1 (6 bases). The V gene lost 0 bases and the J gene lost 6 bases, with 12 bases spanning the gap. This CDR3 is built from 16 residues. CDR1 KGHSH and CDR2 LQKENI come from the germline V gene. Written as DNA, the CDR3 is TGTGCCAGCTCACCACCCGGGGGGCAAATTAATTCACCCCTCCACTTT. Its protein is CASSPPGGQINSPLHF.

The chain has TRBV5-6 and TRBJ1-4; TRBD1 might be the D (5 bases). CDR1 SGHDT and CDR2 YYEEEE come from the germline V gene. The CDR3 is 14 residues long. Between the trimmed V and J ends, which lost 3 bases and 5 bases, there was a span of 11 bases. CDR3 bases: TGTGCCAGCAGCTCACTCGACAGAAATGAAAAACTGTTTTTT. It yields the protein CASSSLDRNEKLFF.

The CDR3 is CASRSGQVNEKLFF. The CDR3 coding sequence is TGCGCCAGCAGATCCGGACAGGTGAATGAAAAACTGTTTTTT. This rearrangement joins TRBV5-1 to TRBJ1-4, with 7 bases that match TRBD1. The J segment lost 5 bases and the V segment lost 5 bases, leaving 6 bases of the junction unmatched. Germline-derived CDR1 and CDR2 are SGHRS and YFSETQ. The CDR3 is made up of 14 amino acids.

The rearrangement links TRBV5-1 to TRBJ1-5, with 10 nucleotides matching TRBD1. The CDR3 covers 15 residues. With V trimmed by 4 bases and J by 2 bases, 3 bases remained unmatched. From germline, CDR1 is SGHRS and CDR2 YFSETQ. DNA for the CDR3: TGCGCCAGCAGCCACGGACAGGGGGGCAATCAGCCCCAGCATTTT. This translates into CASSHGQGGNQPQHF. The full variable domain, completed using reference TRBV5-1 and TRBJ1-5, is KAGVTQTPRYLIKTRGQQVTLSCSPISGHRSVSWYQQTPGQGLQFLFEYFSETQRNKGNFPGRFSGRQFSNSRSEMNVSTLELGDSALYLCASSHGQGGNQPQHFGDGTRLSIL.

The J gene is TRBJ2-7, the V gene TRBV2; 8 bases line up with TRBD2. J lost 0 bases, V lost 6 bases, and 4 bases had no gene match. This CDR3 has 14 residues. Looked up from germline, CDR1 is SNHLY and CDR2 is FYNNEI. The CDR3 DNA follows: TGTGCCAGCAGCTCCGGGACTAGCTCCTACGAGCAGTACTTC. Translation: CASSSGTSSYEQYF.

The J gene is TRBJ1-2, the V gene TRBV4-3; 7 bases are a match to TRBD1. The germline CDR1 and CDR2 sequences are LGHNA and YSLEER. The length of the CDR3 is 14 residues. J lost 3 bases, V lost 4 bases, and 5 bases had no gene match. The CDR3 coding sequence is TGCGCCAGCAGCCCAGATCAGGGGGACTATGGCTACACCTTC. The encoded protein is CASSPDQGDYGYTF.

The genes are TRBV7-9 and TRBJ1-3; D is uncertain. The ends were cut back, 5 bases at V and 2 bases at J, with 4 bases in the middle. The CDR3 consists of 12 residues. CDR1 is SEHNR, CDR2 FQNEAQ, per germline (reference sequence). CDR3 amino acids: CASSPAGNTIYF. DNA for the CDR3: TGTGCCAGCAGCCCGGCTGGAAACACCATATATTTT.